What follows describes a single T cell receptor beta chain. The antigen it binds to is not known. Read data end 3 residues before the CDR3 end; the end is taken from the germline J gene. The immunoSEQ assay was used for deep sequencing of the TCR beta chain. Per the source publication's procedure: Only productive TCR beta rearrangements were used to compute clonotype frequencies. TCRdb mirrors the immuneACCESS table, restricted to in-frame sequences. Some clones are absent from its copies; in checked studies, under half trace to an unresolved V gene, and the reason for the others is unknown. The V and J calls and clone size were taken over from that table, and D and trimming were inferred from the DNA. The record for this sample contains 25,000 to 30,000 clones. Jointly, the top ten make up more than 1.5% of the sample. This specimen comes from a study of TET2 disruption in CD19-targeted CAR T cells (dated by TCRdb to the late 2010s). About the investigation overall: Sample numbers were set by the original clinical trial design and sample availability, with no additional inclusion criteria. The investigation overall reported the following: The conclusions drawn about the patient's CAR T cells were based on extensive analysis of just one subject.

Taken with the paper, the label for treatment or condition translates to: autologous CTL019 cells: CD19 CAR with 4-1BB and CD3 zeta domains. TCR zeta and 4-1BB costimulatory signaling domains were incorporated into the CD19 CAR. T cells for CTL019 manufacturing were collected from peripheral blood by means of leukapheresis. The DNeasy Blood and Tissue Kit was used to extract genomic DNA from pre-infusion T cells, peripheral blood, or sorted post-infusion T cells. The CDR3 starts with the cysteine, ends with the phenylalanine, and has 15 residues. The DNA has 36 bases, all within the CDR3, and is read from base 1. Trimming takes 0 bases from V and 7 bases from J, and the germline ends sit 13 bases apart. CDR1 LNHNV and CDR2 YYDKDF were looked up in the germline V gene (reference sequence).

The specimen was CD8- CAR+ T cells sorted from cultured blood T cells, collected for CD19 CAR T cell therapy. The sample's cell subset or site, from its label and the paper: CD8-negative CAR-positive T cells from the infusion product. This clonotype was sampled from a man in his 70s with chronic lymphocytic leukemia. Rearrangement joined TRBV15 to TRBJ1-5; the D gene assignment is ambiguous. CDR3 bases read: TGTGCCACCAGCAGAGATTCGGGGTCACGGCAGCCC. It is translated as CATSRDSGSRQP. The whole CDR3 is CATSRDSGSRQPQHF.